The clone carrying this T cell receptor beta chain was seen a few times. Its antigen is unknown. This sample includes further DNA sequences coding for the same CDR3. The PCR had 60 Vbeta and 13 Jbeta primers. Some clones are missing from TCRdb's copy, which holds only in-frame ones; the method was immunoSEQ multiplex PCR. The sample shows about 200,000 clones, approximately 79% of them seen only once. Donors counted as nominally healthy when sampled, yet unrecorded immune exposures were likely. This record belongs to a study of cytomegalovirus exposure and HLA in healthy donors. Study conclusions and caveats: Later analysis identified 16,000 or so TCR beta sequences associated with HLA alleles, using a false discovery rate threshold of 0.05.

The germline V and J ends were trimmed by 0 bases and 9 bases, with 7 bases remaining between them. The germline V gene encodes CDR1 SGDLS and CDR2 YYNGEE. This CDR3 comprises 12 residues. The sequence was collected from a man between 18 and 35 years old in good health and CMV-seronegative. Sequenced sample: PBMCs. The rearrangement joins TRBV9 to TRBJ2-1; no reliable D call. The CDR3 region has the DNA TGTGCCAGCAGCGTAGGGGCCAGTGAGCAGTTCTTC. This sequence encodes CASSVGASEQFF.